Below are 7 T cell receptor beta chains sequenced from a single sample in a study of Ad26.COV2.S vaccination and SARS-CoV-2 variants. Sample treatment: around 19 received Ad26.COV2.S at low or high dose, single or two shots; a few received placebo; per-sample allocation not given. Day 63 after the first vaccine or placebo injection was the time point for sampling. This table comes from immunoSEQ multiplex PCR, and its TCRdb copy is limited to in-frame clones, with some not included. Among 380,000 or so clones, 88% were seen once, and the ten largest hold around 6.4%. This specimen consisted of peripheral blood, obtained in a trial of Ad26.COV2.S vaccine versus placebo. All receptors derive from a person between 18 and 60 years old who received the Ad26.COV2.S COVID-19 vaccine or a placebo.

The V call is TRBV5-8, the J call TRBJ2-7, with TRBD2 as a possible D gene (5 bases). With 2 bases removed from V and 0 bases from J, the gap between germline ends came to 9 bases. Germline CDR1 and CDR2: SGHTS and YDEGEE. This CDR3 contains 14 residues. CDR3 residues: CASSFRRSSYEQYF. The CDR3 DNA follows: TGTGCCAGCAGCTTCAGGAGGAGCTCCTACGAGCAGTACTTC.

The genes are TRBV5-4 and TRBJ1-2, with a possible D match to TRBD1 (5 bases). V was cut by 1 base and J by 3 bases, with 7 bases left in between. The CDR3 contains 13 residues. Germline lookup yields CDR1 SGHNT and CDR2 YYREEE (reference sequence). CDR3 in amino acids: CASSLTGDYGYTF. The CDR3 coding sequence is TGTGCCAGCAGCTTGACGGGGGACTATGGCTACACCTTC. The variable domain in full, with the rest retrieved from reference TRBV5-4 and TRBJ1-2, is ETGVTQSPTHLIKTRGQQVTLRCSSQSGHNTVSWYQQALGQGPQFIFQYYREEENGRGNFPPRFSGLQFPNYSSELNVNALELDDSALYLCASSLTGDYGYTFGSGTRLTVV.

The sample holds one count of this clone. This chain links TRBV7-8 with TRBJ1-2; perhaps TRBD1 as D (5 bases). V was clipped by 2 bases and J by 4 bases, with 14 bases between them. Germline loops: CDR1 SGHVS, CDR2 FQNEAQ. This CDR3 is 15 amino acids long. DNA for the CDR3: TGTGCCAGCAGCTTAACTTCTCGGGGGGGCTATGGCTACACCTTC. Translating gives CASSLTSRGGYGYTF. Full variable domain (remainder filled in from reference TRBV7-8 and TRBJ1-2): GAGVSQSPRYKVAKRGQDVALRCDPISGHVSLFWYQQALGQGPEFLTYFQNEAQLDKSGLPSDRFFAERPEGSVSTLKIQRTQQEDSAVYLCASSLTSRGGYGYTFGSGTRLTVV.

The chain recombines TRBV5-6 with TRBJ1-1, with D perhaps matching TRBD1 (5 bases). Germline CDR1 is SGHDT and CDR2 is YYEEEE. V dropped 0 bases and J dropped 8 bases, with 11 bases sitting between them. The CDR3 spans 13 residues. The CDR3 nucleotides read TGTGCCAGCAGCTTGGTGGCGGGGACCGAAGCTTTCTTT. It codes for CASSLVAGTEAFF.

Here the CDR3 DNA reads TGTGCCAGCAGCTTGAACAGGGCTAACACTGAAGCTTTCTTT. This translates into CASSLNRANTEAFF. The chain recombines TRBV5-5 with TRBJ1-1, with D perhaps matching TRBD1 (6 bases). This CDR3 region has 14 residues. CDR1 and CDR2 from the germline V gene are SGHKS and YYEKEE (reference sequence). V gave up 1 base and J gave up 2 bases, with 9 bases separating them. Variable domain in full (rest from reference TRBV5-5 and TRBJ1-1): DAGVTQSPTHLIKTRGQQVTLRCSPISGHKSVSWYQQVLGQGPQFIFQYYEKEERGRGNFPDRFSARQFPNYSSELNVNALLLGDSALYLCASSLNRANTEAFFGQGTRLTVV.

This clone was seen just once. The CDR3 region is CASSPGTPQYF. The DNA for the CDR3 is TGTGCCAGCAGCCCCGGGACTCCCCAGTACTTC. V usage is TRBV7-8 and J usage is TRBJ2-5; D is perhaps TRBD2 (6 bases). Germline lookup yields CDR1 SGHVS and CDR2 FQNEAQ. CDR3 length: 11 residues. The ends were cut back, 5 bases at V and 9 bases at J, with 10 bases in the middle.

This sequence joins TRBV7-2 and TRBJ2-3; unclear D gene. Per germline, CDR1 SGHTA and CDR2 FQGNSA. The CDR3 length is 14 residues. V lost 3 bases and J 1 base, leaving 8 bases between the germline ends. The CDR3 protein is CASSLGPGTDTQYF. Here the CDR3 DNA reads TGTGCCAGCAGCTTGGGTCCGGGCACAGATACGCAGTATTTT.